These 20 T cell receptor beta chains originate from one sample sequenced in a study of radiotherapy plus CTLA-4 blockade in lung cancer. The data were produced by immunoSEQ multiplex PCR, yet TCRdb's version contains in-frame clones alone and is incomplete. The sample lists fewer than 100,000 clones; 80% to 85% were seen once. The specimen was peripheral blood, collected from a patient treated with radiotherapy plus ipilimumab. The source is a human donor with non-small cell lung cancer who had stable disease on radiotherapy plus ipilimumab.

This chain connects TRBV6-1 to TRBJ1-1; D not resolved. The CDR3 totals 10 residues. Germline V gene sequence: CDR1 MNHNS, CDR2 SASEGT. V lost 5 bases and J lost 6, with 4 bases in between. The CDR3 DNA reads as TGTGCCAGCAGTATATCTGAAGCTTTCTTT. This gives the protein CASSISEAFF.

This chain connects TRBV4-2 to TRBJ2-6; TRBD1 aligns across 7 bases. The CDR3 is 18 residues long. The germline V gene encodes CDR1 LGHNA and CDR2 YNFKEQ. The ends lost 4 bases at V and 1 base at J; junction bases unmatched: 10. Here the CDR3 reads CASSPIRGYGSGANVLTF. In DNA form, the CDR3 reads TGTGCCAGCAGCCCGATCAGGGGGTATGGATCTGGGGCCAACGTCCTGACTTTC.

The chain recombines TRBV7-2 with TRBJ2-1; 10 bases are a match to TRBD2. The CDR3 runs 19 residues. The ends lost 5 bases at V and 7 bases at J; junction bases unmatched: 20. Germline-derived CDR1 and CDR2 are SGHTA and FQGNSA. CDR3 DNA sequence: TGTGCCAGCAGCCGGTGGGCGGCTAGCGGGAGCATGGATGTTAATGAGCAGTTCTTC. Translated, it gives CASSRWAASGSMDVNEQFF.

This chain uses TRBV10-1 with TRBJ2-7; a possible D gene is TRBD1 (6 bases). Germline values: CDR1 WNHNN, CDR2 SYGVQD (reference sequence). This CDR3 contains 14 residues. The germline V and J ends were trimmed by 6 bases and 2 bases, with 14 bases remaining between them. The CDR3 spells CASRAGQFPYEQYF. For the CDR3, the DNA is TGCGCCAGCAGAGCTGGACAGTTTCCCTACGAGCAGTACTTC.

The rearrangement links TRBV18 to TRBJ2-1; 7 bases are a match to TRBD1. Per germline, CDR1 KGHSH and CDR2 LQKENI. This CDR3 has 14 amino acids. Unmatched junction bases numbered 4, after V lost 4 bases and J lost 4 bases. The CDR3 sequence is CASSLGQDYNEQFF. The CDR3 DNA follows: TGTGCCAGCTCACTAGGACAGGATTACAATGAGCAGTTCTTC.

This clone was seen just once. V and J are TRBV18 and TRBJ2-5; TRBD2 aligns across 14 bases. The J call could be wrong; TRBJ2-7 is a better fit for the DNA end. The CDR3 loop spans 15 amino acids. Per germline, CDR1 KGHSH and CDR2 LQKENI. The CDR3 protein is CASSGLAGGSYEQYF. The CDR3 DNA reads TGTGCCAGCTCAGGACTAGCGGGAGGCTCCTACGAGCAGTACTTC.

This clone came up a few times. The chain combines TRBV28 with TRBJ1-4; D gene uncertain. CDR1 is MDHEN, CDR2 SYDVKM, per germline. V dropped 5 bases and J dropped 7 bases, with 14 bases sitting between them. The CDR3 contains 14 residues. CDR3 DNA: TGTGCCAGCAGTCCCCCTGGCACTCGTGAAAAACTGTTTTTT. Its translation is CASSPPGTREKLFF.

The chain carries TRBV4-1 and TRBJ1-4; D is unresolved. CDR3 size: 16 residues. Trimming removed 0 bases at V and 0 bases at J, with 8 bases between. CDR1 is MGHRA, CDR2 YSYEKL, per germline. The CDR3 DNA reads as TGCGCCAGCAGCCAAGACAGAACCTCAACTAATGAAAAACTGTTTTTT. Translation gives CASSQDRTSTNEKLFF.

V usage is TRBV7-3 and J usage is TRBJ1-2; no clear D. This CDR3 contains 13 residues. V lost 3 bases and J 8 bases, leaving 13 bases between the germline ends. Germline V CDR1 and CDR2: SGHTA, FQGTGA. CDR3 in DNA: TGTGCCAGCAGCTTGGGTGGCTCGGAGGGCTACACCTTC. Translating gives CASSLGGSEGYTF.

About this clone: Its ends do not fully match the called genes, so a read error is possible. The gene calls are TRBV11-2 and TRBJ2-1; D possibly matches TRBD1 or TRBD2 (5 bases each). Germline V gene data show CDR1 as SGHAT and CDR2 as FQNNGV. The CDR3 totals 15 residues. The CDR3: CASSSLQARDRHLLF. The CDR3 nucleotides read TGTGCCAGCAGCTCGCTCCAGGCCCGGGACCGGCACTTACTCTTC.

The V and J genes are TRBV29-1 and TRBJ1-2; 7 nucleotides align to TRBD1. CDR3 length: 12 amino acids. The V gene's germline CDR1 is SQVTM and CDR2 ANQGSEA. J lost 3 bases, V lost 6 bases, and 4 bases had no gene match. This chain's CDR3 is CSVGGQHYGYTF. Written as DNA, the CDR3 is TGCAGCGTGGGGGGACAGCACTATGGCTACACCTTC. The complete variable domain, with remaining parts taken from reference TRBV29-1 and TRBJ1-2, reads SAVISQKPSRDICQRGTSLTIQCQVDSQVTMMFWYRQQPGQSLTLIATANQGSEATYESGFVIDKFPISRPNLTFSTLTVSNMSPEDSSIYLCSVGGQHYGYTFGSGTRLTVV.

The chain employs TRBV9 and TRBJ2-1, with TRBD2 matching over 13 bases. V was pared by 5 bases and J by 0 bases, with 2 bases of the junction left unmatched. Per germline, CDR1 SGDLS and CDR2 YYNGEE. This CDR3 is 16 amino acids long. The CDR3 here is CASRRTSGSSYNEQFF. DNA of the CDR3: TGTGCCAGCAGGCGGACTAGCGGGAGCTCCTACAATGAGCAGTTCTTC.

V is TRBV25-1 and J is TRBJ2-7; D gene unclear. V lost 4 bases and J lost 0, with 7 bases in between. The CDR3 length is 13 residues. Germline V gives CDR1 MGHDK, CDR2 SYGVNS. CDR3 protein: CASSGQVSYEQYF. The DNA for the CDR3 is TGTGCCAGCAGTGGGCAGGTCTCCTACGAGCAGTACTTC.

The V and J genes are TRBV6-6 and TRBJ2-2; D remains unclear. The CDR3 has 13 residues. The V end lost 5 bases, the J end lost 5 bases, and 9 bases lay between the germline ends. The germline V gene encodes CDR1 MNHNY and CDR2 SVGAGI (reference sequence). In nucleotides, the CDR3 is TGTGCCAGCAGTGTAAGGGAAACCGGGGAGCTGTTTTTT. Translated, it gives CASSVRETGELFF.

Note on this clone: At one boundary the junction diverges from the germline segment, which might be a read error. The chain links TRBV18 to TRBJ1-1; D remains ambiguous. CDR1 is KGHSH, CDR2 LQKENI, per germline. This CDR3 is 15 amino acids long. CDR3 sequence reads: CASPPRIVRGAEAFF. The CDR3 nucleotides are TGTGCCAGCCCACCACGGATCGTAAGAGGCGCTGAAGCTTTCTTT.

The chain links TRBV28 to TRBJ2-5; 10 bases map to TRBD2. Germline assignment: CDR1 MDHEN and CDR2 SYDVKM. Trimming cost V 3 bases and J 4 bases; bases outside gene matches: 8. The CDR3 spans 16 residues. CDR3 in amino acids: CASSFLHRTSGETQYF. The CDR3 DNA reads TGTGCCAGCAGTTTTCTTCATAGGACTAGCGGAGAGACCCAGTACTTC.

The V and J genes are TRBV7-3 and TRBJ2-7, with unresolved D. Germline values: CDR1 SGHTA, CDR2 FQGTGA. The CDR3 totals 13 residues. V lost 3 bases, J lost 1 base, and 7 bases lay in between. CDR3 sequence reads: CASSFSQSYEQYF. The CDR3 DNA reads as TGTGCCAGCAGCTTTAGCCAGTCCTACGAGCAGTACTTC.

In this sample, this clone turned up once. This chain joins TRBV2 and TRBJ2-2; 8 bases align to TRBD1. V dropped 5 bases and J dropped 7; count of bases not matched to a gene: 6. The germline CDR1 and CDR2 sequences are SNHLY and FYNNEI. This CDR3 comprises 14 residues. CDR3 residues: CASSFQGAGGELFF. The DNA for the CDR3 is TGTGCCAGCAGTTTCCAGGGGGCCGGCGGGGAGCTGTTTTTT.

The chain is built from TRBV28 and TRBJ2-5; perhaps TRBD2 as D (6 bases). With 7 bases removed from V and 4 bases from J, the gap between germline ends came to 10 bases. The CDR3 runs to 12 residues. Germline-derived CDR1 and CDR2 are MDHEN and SYDVKM. CDR3 DNA: TGTGCCAGCAACGGGGGATTAGAGACCCAGTACTTC. It yields the protein CASNGGLETQYF.

The chain couples TRBV28 to TRBJ1-1; TRBD1 aligns across 7 bases. Trimming cost V 2 bases and J 4 bases; bases outside gene matches: 10. The CDR3 spans 16 residues. Germline V gene lookup returns CDR1 MDHEN and CDR2 SYDVKM. CDR3 protein: CASSLPGRGRVTEAFF. The CDR3 bases are TGTGCCAGCAGTTTACCTGGCAGGGGGAGGGTCACTGAAGCTTTCTTT.